This TCR beta chain comes out of a study of blood T cell repertoires in COVID-19. Across the whole study: The cDNA or gDNA used as material had been derived from T cells, B-cell-depleted T cells, or PBMCs.

Only in-frame clones appear in the TCRdb table, and some are missing; sequencing was by immunoSEQ multiplex PCR. The sample records 150,000 to 170,000 clones, over 60% being singletons. Sequencing input: peripheral blood. The source is an elderly man with acute or convalescent COVID-19.

CDR3 protein: CASSEGGQRWGYTF. CDR3 nucleotide sequence: TGTGCCAGCAGTGAAGGGGGGCAAAGGTGGGGCTACACCTTC. V is TRBV2 and J is TRBJ1-2; possible D gene TRBD1, 6 bases. This CDR3 is built from 14 residues. Trimming removed 1 base from V and 8 bases from J, with 14 bases in between. Per the germline V gene, CDR1 is SNHLY and CDR2 is FYNNEI.